The rows below give T cell receptor beta chains drawn from one sample of a study of CD8 T cells in Susac syndrome. TCRdb fed the immunoSEQ multiplex PCR reads into MiXCR, producing one record per CDR3 protein. This table has roughly 110,000 distinct CDR3 sequences, approximately 91% appearing once. Material: CD4+ T cells from PBMCs. The origin of the receptors is a human donor in good health. The CDR3 runs from the conserved cysteine through the conserved F or W. A D gene is named only where the DNA matches it firmly. For some rows the clone size is stated as once, few or many, or as a class when expanded; others skip it.

j_call,v_call,clone_size,d_call,cdr3_nt,cdr3_aa
TRBJ2-7,TRBV6-2/TRBV6-3,NA,TRBD1,TGTGCCAGCAGCATATCCAACCGGGACAGGGTCTACGAGCAGTACTTC,CASSISNRDRVYEQYF
TRBJ2-1,TRBV30,NA,TRBD2,TGTGCCTGGAGACTAGCGGACAATGAGCAGTTCTTC,CAWRLADNEQFF
TRBJ1-5,TRBV9,NA,TRBD1,TGTGCCAGCAGCGGGGGGACAGGGGGGTCAAATCAGCCCCAGCATTTT,CASSGGTGGSNQPQHF
TRBJ2-5,TRBV4-3,NA,TRBD2,TGCGCCAGCAGCCCAGAGACTAGCGGGGGCCTGGTTCGGCAGACCCAGTACTTC,CASSPETSGGLVRQTQYF
TRBJ2-2,TRBV7-9,NA,NA,TGTGCCAGCAGCTTACGGCAGGGTTACACCGGGGAGCTGTTTTTT,CASSLRQGYTGELFF
TRBJ2-1,TRBV27,NA,TRBD2,TGTGCCAGCAGTTCCCGTCGTAGCGGGAGAGAGGACTACAATGAGCAGTTCTTC,CASSSRRSGREDYNEQFF
TRBJ1-5,TRBV7-3,NA,NA,TGTGCCAGCAGCTTGACAGTTTATCAGCCCCAGCATTTT,CASSLTVYQPQHF
TRBJ2-5,TRBV5-4,NA,NA,TGTGCCAGCAGCCAGCCTAAAGAGACCCAGTACTTC,CASSQPKETQYF
TRBJ1-1,TRBV20-1,NA,NA,TGCAGTGCTAGAGATCTAAGGGACATGGACACTGAAGCCTTCTTT,CSARDLRDMDTEAFF
TRBJ2-7,TRBV5-1,NA,TRBD1,TGCGCCAGCAGCCCCAATCTCAGGACAGGGAGTCCCTACGAGCAGTACTTC,CASSPNLRTGSPYEQYF
TRBJ1-1,TRBV7-3,once,TRBD1,TGTGCCAGCAGCGCAGGGGGCGGGAGCACTGAAGCTTTCTTT,CASSAGGGSTEAFF